Below are 13 T cell receptor beta chains sequenced from a single sample in a study of shared clonotypes between healthy human individuals. TCRdb's copy holds only in-frame clones and misses some; the assay was immunoSEQ multiplex PCR. The sample shows 300,000 to 400,000 clones, around 86% of them seen only once. Sequenced input: memory CD8+ T cells sorted from blood. As for subset: CD45RO+ cells pooled with CCR7-negative TemRA cells. These receptors were obtained from a man between 18 and 35 years old in good health.

This chain uses TRBV6-5 with TRBJ2-2; tentative D call: TRBD1 (6 bases). Trimming left V 6 bases short and J 6 bases short, with 11 bases between. This CDR3 region has 13 residues. The germline V gene has CDR1 MNHEY and CDR2 SVGAGI. In DNA, the CDR3 is TGTGCCAGCAGCCCTACAGGGTCCGGGGAGCTGTTTTTT. Its translation is CASSPTGSGELFF.

The chain couples TRBV5-1 to TRBJ2-3, with D unclear. The CDR3 loop spans 16 amino acids. V lost 0 bases to trimming and J lost 2 bases, with 13 bases between them. The germline CDR1 and CDR2 sequences are SGHRS and YFSETQ. CDR3 residues: CASSLEGPLFTDTQYF. CDR3 DNA sequence: TGCGCCAGCAGCTTGGAAGGGCCTTTATTCACAGATACGCAGTATTTT.

The chain recombines TRBV27 with TRBJ2-7; 9 bases map to TRBD1. The CDR3 is made up of 13 amino acids. V lost 5 bases to trimming and J lost 2 bases; unmatched junction nucleotides: 1. Germline V gives CDR1 MNHEY, CDR2 SMNVEV (reference sequence). The CDR3 spells CASSRDRAYEQYF. In nucleotides, the CDR3 is TGTGCCAGCAGTCGGGACAGGGCCTACGAGCAGTACTTC.

The chain uses TRBV29-1 and TRBJ2-1; no clear D. CDR3 length equals 11 residues. Germline CDR1 is SQVTM and CDR2 is ANQGSEA. The ends were cut back, 7 bases at V and 9 bases at J, with 13 bases in the middle. The CDR3, as DNA: TGCAGCGCACACCTGGGTAGTGAGCAGTTCTTC. As protein: CSAHLGSEQFF.

The chain employs TRBV7-2 and TRBJ2-7; 11 positions match TRBD2. Looked up from germline, CDR1 is SGHTA and CDR2 is FQGNSA. This CDR3 comprises 17 residues. J was trimmed by 4 bases and V by 1 base; bases with no gene match: 9. This chain's CDR3 is CASSLESLAGGGYEQYF. The CDR3 coding sequence is TGTGCCAGCAGCTTAGAGAGCCTAGCGGGAGGAGGGTACGAGCAGTACTTC.

The rearrangement links TRBV5-6 to TRBJ1-2, with 7 bases fitting TRBD1. The CDR3 loop spans 13 amino acids. Looked up from germline, CDR1 is SGHDT and CDR2 is YYEEEE. V shed 5 bases and J 4 bases; nucleotides not matched to a gene: 5. CDR3: CASSPDRVYGYTF. CDR3 DNA: TGTGCCAGCAGTCCAGACAGGGTCTATGGCTACACCTTC.

This rearrangement joins TRBV10-1 to TRBJ2-3, with 7 bases that match TRBD1. V shed 6 bases and J 2 bases; nucleotides not matched to a gene: 5. This CDR3 is 14 amino acids long. Germline-derived CDR1 and CDR2 are WNHNN and SYGVQD (reference sequence). The CDR3 DNA reads TGCGCCAGCAGCCGGGACAGCTACACAGATACGCAGTATTTT. Its translation: CASSRDSYTDTQYF.

The genes are TRBV9 and TRBJ1-6; 8 positions agree with TRBD1. With V trimmed by 4 bases and J by 9 bases, 9 bases remained unmatched. Germline V gene lookup returns CDR1 SGDLS and CDR2 YYNGEE. The CDR3 sequence is 15 residues long. The CDR3 here is CASSSGTGGRSPLHF. CDR3 DNA: TGTGCCAGCAGCTCCGGGACAGGCGGGCGTTCACCCCTCCACTTT.

This chain uses TRBV7-9 with TRBJ1-6; the match to TRBD1 covers 8 bases. Germline loops: CDR1 SEHNR, CDR2 FQNEAQ (reference sequence). The CDR3 has 15 amino acids. V trimming: 2 bases; J trimming: 9 bases; junction bases outside the gene matches: 6. CDR3 nucleotide sequence: TGTGCCAGCAGCTTATTCGACAGGGGTGGTTCACCCCTCCACTTT. Its translation is CASSLFDRGGSPLHF.

V is TRBV6-1 and J is TRBJ2-3, with D tentatively TRBD1 (6 bases). Germline CDR1 MNHNS, CDR2 SASEGT. The CDR3 runs to 14 residues. Between the trimmed V and J ends, which lost 10 bases and 2 bases, there was a span of 16 bases. The CDR3 nucleotides are TGTGCCACCAAAACCGGACAGTACACAGATACGCAGTATTTT. Its protein is CATKTGQYTDTQYF.

V usage is TRBV5-8 and J usage is TRBJ2-1; tentative D call: TRBD1 (6 bases). The CDR3 consists of 15 residues. The V and J ends lost 4 bases and 0 bases respectively, with 11 bases between them. The germline V gene has CDR1 SGHTS and CDR2 YDEGEE. The CDR3 is CASSPRQVSYNEQFF. The DNA for the CDR3 is TGTGCCAGCAGCCCGAGACAGGTCTCCTACAATGAGCAGTTCTTC.

This chain joins TRBV19 and TRBJ2-7, with D unclear. The germline CDR1 and CDR2 sequences are LNHDA and SQIVND (reference sequence). The germline V and J ends were trimmed by 3 bases and 5 bases, with 14 bases remaining between them. This CDR3 is built from 14 residues. CDR3 in amino acids: CASSIFLSPNEQYF. In nucleotides, the CDR3 is TGTGCCAGTAGTATCTTTTTGTCTCCTAACGAGCAGTACTTC.

This sequence joins TRBV9 and TRBJ2-2, with 7 bases fitting TRBD1. CDR3 length: 16 residues. Germline CDR1 is SGDLS and CDR2 is YYNGEE. With 0 bases clipped from V and 4 bases from J, the junction kept 6 bases outside the gene matches. The CDR3 loop is CASSVGTGEFTGELFF. The CDR3 DNA reads TGTGCCAGCAGCGTAGGCACAGGGGAGTTCACCGGGGAGCTGTTTTTT.